This T cell receptor beta chain was sequenced during a study of shared clonotypes between healthy human individuals. Study information: The donors, a couple of women and three men, were aged 18 to 49.

The CDR3 has 15 residues. In germline, CDR1 is SGHNT, CDR2 YYREEE (reference sequence). Trimming pared 7 bases from V and 4 bases from J, leaving 18 bases between. TCRdb keeps only in-frame clones here, not all; method: immunoSEQ multiplex PCR. The sample has some 2,100,000 clones, approximately 95% seen once. The source of this sequence is a man between 18 and 35 years old in good health. The genes are TRBV5-4 and TRBJ2-1; tentatively, D is TRBD1 (6 bases). Input material: naive CD4+ T cells sorted from blood. Subset defined: CD45RA+ positively selected. The DNA for the CDR3 is TGTGCCAGCGGAACGGAGACAGGTCCGTACAATGAGCAGTTCTTC. Encoded protein: CASGTETGPYNEQFF.